This TCR beta chain appears in the sequencing data of a study of T cells after yellow fever vaccination. The V and J ends lost 7 bases and 6 bases, in that order; junction bases with no gene match: 11. The CDR3 is 15 amino acids. Per the germline V gene, CDR1 is LNHDA and CDR2 is SQIVND (reference sequence). The sample holds a few counts of this clonotype. Antigen specificity is unknown. Points from the study as a whole: Contaminants from the bulk population, in the form of abundant clonotypes, could be found in FACS-sorted repertoires. Weaker overall was a secondary response that nonetheless peaked faster, on day 5 versus 15. Subsequent booster samples again held most clones from primary vaccination (96% CD4, roughly 91% CD8).

UMIs and a universal primer site were added when TCR cDNA was made by 5'RACE template switching. TCRdb recomputed calls from the 5' RACE reads with MiXCR, one row per CDR3 protein. The sample yields some 600,000 distinct CDR3 sequences, around 12% seen once. The sequence derives from a man aged 30 to 39 who received the YFV17D yellow fever vaccine. The chain has TRBV19 and TRBJ1-1, with 10 bases identical to TRBD1. Specimen: PBMCs, collected on the day of the yellow fever booster vaccination. DNA of the CDR3: TGTGCCAGTACTCCCGGGACAGGGGTTGAAGCTGAAGCTTTCTTT. Translation: CASTPGTGVEAEAFF.